One and the same sample provided the 20 T cell receptor beta chains below, sequenced in a study of blood T cell repertoires in COVID-19. Data came from immunoSEQ multiplex PCR; TCRdb stores just in-frame clones and leaves some out. The sample lists fewer than 150,000 clones; about 87% were seen once. Sequenced: peripheral blood. These receptors were collected from a woman over 75 with acute or convalescent COVID-19.

This chain joins TRBV10-3 and TRBJ1-2, with 7 bases lining up with TRBD1. V lost 6 bases and J lost 8; bases outside the gene matches: 6. The CDR3 contains 12 residues. Germline CDR1 reads ENHRY; CDR2 reads SYGVKD. CDR3 in amino acids: CAIRMTGQGYTF. The CDR3 coding sequence is TGTGCCATCAGGATGACAGGGCAGGGCTACACCTTC.

The chain carries TRBV6-6 and TRBJ1-6; D may be TRBD1 (5 bases). V gave up 6 bases and J gave up 9 bases, with 12 bases separating them. Germline V gives CDR1 MNHNY, CDR2 SVGAGI (reference sequence). The CDR3 loop spans 13 amino acids. CDR3 region: CASSQTGGSPLHF. CDR3 DNA: TGTGCCAGCAGCCAGACGGGGGGTTCACCCCTCCACTTT.

V is TRBV4-1 and J is TRBJ1-2; 9 nucleotides line up with TRBD1. V was clipped by 4 bases and J by 2 bases; unmatched bases: 2. The CDR3 has 14 amino acids. Germline V gene lookup returns CDR1 MGHRA and CDR2 YSYEKL. For the CDR3, the DNA is TGCGCCAGCAGCCTTGGGACAGGGAACTATGGCTACACCTTC. Amino acid sequence: CASSLGTGNYGYTF.

The chain carries TRBV7-2 and TRBJ2-2, with 8 bases that match TRBD2. This CDR3 contains 16 residues. Germline trimming cut 6 bases from V and 0 bases from J; bases unmatched to any gene: 6. Looked up from germline, CDR1 is SGHTA and CDR2 is FQGNSA. CDR3 residues: CASRRVAGTNTGELFF. CDR3 DNA sequence: TGTGCCAGCAGGAGGGTAGCGGGGACGAACACCGGGGAGCTGTTTTTT.

V and J are TRBV7-3 and TRBJ2-5; TRBD2 aligns across 10 bases. V dropped 5 bases and J dropped 5; count of bases not matched to a gene: 5. Germline CDR1 reads SGHTA; CDR2 reads FQGTGA. This CDR3 has 14 residues. Here the CDR3 DNA reads TGTGCCAGCAGCGAAAGCGGGGGGGTTGAGACCCAGTACTTC. Amino acids: CASSESGGVETQYF.

The gene calls are TRBV20-1 and TRBJ1-2; no definite D call. The CDR3 is made up of 11 amino acids. Per the germline V gene, CDR1 is DFQATT and CDR2 is SNEGSKA (reference sequence). With 6 bases removed from V and 8 bases from J, the gap between germline ends came to 13 bases. CDR3 sequence reads: CSAYGREGYTF. The CDR3 DNA follows: TGCAGTGCGTACGGGAGGGAGGGCTACACCTTC.

The chain employs TRBV7-2 and TRBJ2-5; 12 nucleotides line up with TRBD2. The length of the CDR3 is 15 residues. Germline values: CDR1 SGHTA, CDR2 FQGNSA. The junction had 6 bases not matched to a gene; V was cut back by 5 bases and J by 5 bases. The CDR3 coding sequence is TGTGCCAGCAGCCCCCGGACTAGCGGGGCGGAGACCCAGTACTTC. Translation gives CASSPRTSGAETQYF.

This chain joins TRBV29-1 and TRBJ2-2, with D tentatively TRBD2 (6 bases). Germline lookup yields CDR1 SQVTM and CDR2 ANQGSEA. The V gene lost 4 bases and the J gene lost 7 bases, with 13 bases spanning the gap. This CDR3 has 13 amino acids. CDR3 protein: CSVGRVFGGELFF. The CDR3 DNA follows: TGCAGCGTTGGGAGGGTGTTTGGCGGGGAGCTGTTTTTT.

The J gene is TRBJ1-2, the V gene TRBV5-4, with 10 bases fitting TRBD1. The CDR3 totals 15 residues. Germline values: CDR1 SGHNT, CDR2 YYREEE (reference sequence). The junction had 4 bases not matched to a gene; V was cut back by 3 bases and J by 2 bases. CDR3 DNA sequence: TGTGCCAGCAGCTACCGGGGACAGGGGAACTATGGCTACACCTTC. Amino acid sequence: CASSYRGQGNYGYTF.

This chain uses TRBV4-1 with TRBJ2-1; 11 nucleotides agree with TRBD2. J lost 4 bases, V lost 4 bases, and 18 bases had no gene match. This CDR3 has 20 residues. The germline CDR1 and CDR2 sequences are MGHRA and YSYEKL. The CDR3 DNA reads as TGCGCCAGCAGCCCCAGCGCTGGATTCGGGACTAGCGGTTCTTACAATGAGCAGTTCTTC. Its translation is CASSPSAGFGTSGSYNEQFF.

This clone is a singleton in its sample. The V gene is TRBV7-2, the J gene TRBJ2-7; D might be TRBD2 (5 bases). The germline V gene has CDR1 SGHTA and CDR2 FQGNSA. The length of the CDR3 is 15 residues. Trimming took off 5 bases at V and 2 bases at J, with 16 bases between the two ends. CDR3 in amino acids: CASSPARDVPYEQYF. Written as DNA, the CDR3 is TGTGCCAGCAGCCCAGCCCGGGATGTCCCCTACGAGCAGTACTTC.

This clone has just one count. The genes are TRBV5-1 and TRBJ1-4; 8 bases map to TRBD1. The CDR3 loop spans 16 amino acids. Germline lookup yields CDR1 SGHRS and CDR2 YFSETQ. Trimming removed 4 bases from V and 7 bases from J; junction bases left unmatched: 12. CDR3: CASSPRPTGGSEKLFF. CDR3 in DNA: TGCGCCAGCAGCCCCCGGCCAACAGGGGGGTCTGAAAAACTGTTTTTT.

The chain carries TRBV11-1 and TRBJ1-1; D might be TRBD1 (6 bases). The ends were cut back, 6 bases at V and 2 bases at J, with 13 bases in the middle. This CDR3 region has 14 residues. Germline V gene lookup returns CDR1 SGHAT and CDR2 FQDESV (reference sequence). CDR3: CASRTDSANTEAFF. The CDR3 DNA reads as TGTGCCAGCAGGACGGACAGTGCTAACACTGAAGCTTTCTTT.

There are a few counts of this clone. This rearrangement joins TRBV30 to TRBJ1-3; D gene uncertain. CDR1 is GTSNPN and CDR2 is SVGIG in the germline V gene (reference sequence). V dropped 3 bases and J dropped 1 base, with 13 bases sitting between them. The CDR3 contains 15 residues. DNA of the CDR3: TGTGCCTGGAGCAATGTTGGGCGATCTGGAAACACCATATATTTT. It is translated as CAWSNVGRSGNTIYF. Together with reference TRBV30 and TRBJ1-3, the CDR3 gives the full variable domain: SQTIHQWPATLVQPVGSPLSLECTVEGTSNPNLYWYRQAAGRGLQLLFYSVGIGQISSEVPQNLSASRPQDRQFILSSKKLLLSDSGFYLCAWSNVGRSGNTIYFGEGSWLTVV.

This clone occurred once. The chain carries TRBV15 and TRBJ1-1, with 9 bases that match TRBD1. V gave up 2 bases and J gave up 1 base; unmatched junction bases: 5. CDR3 length: 16 amino acids. Germline CDR1 is LNHNV and CDR2 is YYDKDF (reference sequence). The CDR3 nucleotides read TGTGCCACCAGCAGATCCCTGGGACAGGGGAACACTGAAGCTTTCTTT. It is translated as CATSRSLGQGNTEAFF.

For this clone: A read error may produce the germline difference seen at one junction end. The DNA of the CDR3 is TGTGCTAGCAGCTTAGCAGGTGGGGCGGATGGCTACACCTTC. Residues: CASSLAGGADGYTF. The chain carries TRBV7-7 and TRBJ1-2, with a weak D call TRBD1 (5 bases). The CDR3 runs 14 residues. CDR1 is SSHAT, CDR2 FNYEAQ, per germline (reference sequence).

The chain combines TRBV6-6 with TRBJ1-2; 7 bases map to TRBD1. The CDR3 is made up of 17 amino acids. Germline CDR1 MNHNY, CDR2 SVGAGI (reference sequence). The V segment lost 5 bases and the J segment 4 bases; nucleotides outside the gene matches: 16. The chain's CDR3 is CASSLRRQAPGGYGYTF. Here the CDR3 DNA reads TGTGCCAGCAGTCTGCGACGACAGGCGCCAGGGGGCTATGGCTACACCTTC.

The chain recombines TRBV27 with TRBJ2-1, with 7 bases fitting TRBD2. This CDR3 contains 12 residues. With 3 bases clipped from V and 9 bases from J, the junction kept 2 bases outside the gene matches. Germline assignment: CDR1 MNHEY and CDR2 SMNVEV (reference sequence). The CDR3 coding sequence is TGTGCCAGCAGTTTTAGGGAGGGTGAGCAGTTCTTC. It is translated as CASSFREGEQFF.

The table lists this clone with a few counts. This chain uses TRBV7-6 with TRBJ1-1; TRBD1 is a possible D gene (6 bases). Trimming stripped 6 bases from V and 1 base from J, with 15 bases between. This CDR3 comprises 15 residues. CDR1 is SGHVS, CDR2 FNYEAQ, per germline. CDR3 residues: CASSIMRGGNTEAFF. In DNA, the CDR3 is TGTGCCAGCAGTATTATGAGAGGGGGGAACACTGAAGCTTTCTTT.

Remarks on this clone: Other DNA sequences in the sample encode the same CDR3. The gene calls are TRBV6-2 or TRBV6-3 and TRBJ1-5; TRBD1 might be the D (5 bases). This CDR3 has 14 amino acids. V lost 5 bases and J 3 bases, leaving 11 bases between the germline ends. Germline V lookup: CDR1 MNHEY, CDR2 SVGEGT. The chain's CDR3 is CASSRDSYNQPQHF. CDR3 bases: TGTGCCAGCAGTCGCGACAGCTACAATCAGCCCCAGCATTTT.